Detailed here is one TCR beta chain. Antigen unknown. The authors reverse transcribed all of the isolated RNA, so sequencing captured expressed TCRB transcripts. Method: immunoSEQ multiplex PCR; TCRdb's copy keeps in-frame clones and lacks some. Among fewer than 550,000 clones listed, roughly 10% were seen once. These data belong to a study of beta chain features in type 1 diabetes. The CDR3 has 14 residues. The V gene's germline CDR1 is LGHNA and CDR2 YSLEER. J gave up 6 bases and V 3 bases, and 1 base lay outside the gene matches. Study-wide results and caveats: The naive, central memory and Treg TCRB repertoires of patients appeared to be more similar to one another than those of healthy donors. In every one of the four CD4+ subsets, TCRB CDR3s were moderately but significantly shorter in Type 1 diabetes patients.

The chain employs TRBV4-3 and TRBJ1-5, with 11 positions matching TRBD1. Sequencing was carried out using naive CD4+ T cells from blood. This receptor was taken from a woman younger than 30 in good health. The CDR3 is CASSHGTGGQPQHF. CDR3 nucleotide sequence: TGCGCCAGCAGCCATGGGACAGGGGGTCAGCCCCAGCATTTT.